Listed below are T cell receptor beta chains from one sample, sequenced in a study of CD8 T cells in ankylosing spondylitis. TCRdb called the 5' RACE reads again in MiXCR, with one record for every CDR3 protein. Of roughly 250,000 distinct CDR3 sequences in the sample, roughly 10% were seen once. Source material: blood, either unsorted or a sorted T cell fraction (not recorded which). The receptors were sampled from a male donor with ankylosing spondylitis or in good health (not recorded which). CDR3s include the opening cysteine and the closing phenylalanine or tryptophan. A D gene is named only where the DNA matches it firmly. Size values are once, few and many counts, or a class for expanded clones, and some rows have none.

abundance: many; d_gene: .; v_gene: TRBV20-1; j_gene: TRBJ1-6; CDR3aa: CSARDPGRGVSPLHF; CDR3nt: TGCAGTGCTAGAGATCCGGGACGAGGTGTTTCACCCCTCCACTTT
abundance: many; d_gene: .; v_gene: TRBV5-1; j_gene: TRBJ2-3; CDR3aa: CASSPSTDTQYF; CDR3nt: TGTGCCAGCAGCCCTAGCACAGATACGCAGTATTTT
abundance: many; d_gene: TRBD2; v_gene: TRBV2; j_gene: TRBJ2-1; CDR3aa: CASSFNLAGSGEQFF; CDR3nt: TGTGCCAGCAGTTTTAACCTAGCGGGTTCGGGTGAGCAGTTCTTC
abundance: many; d_gene: .; v_gene: TRBV5-1; j_gene: TRBJ1-2; CDR3aa: CASSLDRAPGYGYTF; CDR3nt: TGCGCCAGCAGCTTGGACAGGGCCCCAGGCTATGGCTACACCTTC
abundance: many; d_gene: .; v_gene: TRBV4-1; j_gene: TRBJ1-1; CDR3aa: CASSQDEGAYTEAFF; CDR3nt: TGCGCCAGCAGCCAAGATGAGGGCGCTTACACTGAAGCTTTCTTT
abundance: .; d_gene: TRBD1; v_gene: TRBV2; j_gene: TRBJ2-4; CDR3aa: CASSETRDRGRIAKNIQYF; CDR3nt: TGTGCCAGCAGTGAAACACGCGACAGGGGGCGGATAGCCAAAAACATTCAGTACTTC
abundance: many; d_gene: TRBD2; v_gene: TRBV5-1; j_gene: TRBJ2-7; CDR3aa: CASSLSPWASGTYEQYF; CDR3nt: TGCGCCAGCAGCTTGTCCCCCTGGGCTAGCGGTACCTACGAGCAGTACTTC
abundance: many; d_gene: .; v_gene: TRBV24-1; j_gene: TRBJ2-3; CDR3aa: CATSQGGADTQYF; CDR3nt: TGTGCCACCAGCCAGGGGGGCGCAGATACGCAGTATTTT
abundance: many; d_gene: .; v_gene: TRBV3-1; j_gene: TRBJ2-2; CDR3aa: CASSQDTWELAGELFF; CDR3nt: TGTGCCAGCAGCCAAGATACGTGGGAGCTGGCCGGGGAGCTGTTTTTT
abundance: many; d_gene: .; v_gene: TRBV12-3/TRBV12-4; j_gene: TRBJ2-1; CDR3aa: CASSPPSSTEQFF; CDR3nt: TGTGCCAGCAGTCCCCCAAGCAGCACTGAGCAGTTCTTC
abundance: .; d_gene: .; v_gene: TRBV5-6; j_gene: TRBJ2-7; CDR3aa: CASVSGSRAYEQYF; CDR3nt: TGTGCCAGTGTCTCAGGCAGCCGGGCCTACGAGCAGTACTTC
abundance: many; d_gene: .; v_gene: TRBV4-2; j_gene: TRBJ1-1; CDR3aa: CASSQDPQTNTEAFF; CDR3nt: TGTGCCAGCAGCCAAGATCCCCAGACGAACACTGAAGCTTTCTTT
abundance: many; d_gene: .; v_gene: TRBV30; j_gene: TRBJ2-1; CDR3aa: CAWSAPPTKNEQFF; CDR3nt: TGTGCCTGGAGTGCACCACCTACGAAAAATGAGCAGTTCTTC
abundance: many; d_gene: .; v_gene: TRBV6-1; j_gene: TRBJ1-4; CDR3aa: CASTEGVKLFF; CDR3nt: TGTGCCAGCACGGAGGGCGTAAAACTGTTTTTT
abundance: many; d_gene: TRBD2; v_gene: TRBV4-1; j_gene: TRBJ2-5; CDR3aa: CASSRESKRASGSQQETQYF; CDR3nt: TGCGCCAGCAGCCGTGAGTCGAAACGGGCTAGCGGGTCCCAACAAGAGACCCAGTACTTC
abundance: .; d_gene: .; v_gene: TRBV20-1; j_gene: TRBJ2-5; CDR3aa: CSARGGVDQETQYF; CDR3nt: TGCAGTGCTAGAGGGGGGGTCGATCAAGAGACCCAGTACTTC
abundance: many; d_gene: TRBD1; v_gene: TRBV12-3/TRBV12-4; j_gene: TRBJ2-1; CDR3aa: CASRRTGVYNEQFF; CDR3nt: TGTGCCAGCAGGCGGACAGGGGTATACAATGAGCAGTTCTTC